This record looks at one TCR beta chain sequence and its context. The CDR3 sequence is 15 residues long. The ends lost 5 bases at V and 3 bases at J; junction bases unmatched: 9. CDR1 and CDR2 (germline): LNHDA, SQIVND (reference sequence). This record belongs to a study of blood T cell repertoires in COVID-19. The wider study: Samples came from the United States, Italy and Spain, spanning acute and convalescent COVID-19. The cDNA or gDNA used as material had been derived from T cells, B-cell-depleted T cells, or PBMCs.

Per the authors' pipeline: Reference gene primer amplification gave estimated nucleated cell counts. Sequencing used immunoSEQ multiplex PCR; TCRdb keeps in-frame clones, though not all of them. The DNA gave D and trimming, while V, J and clone size come from that table. The data show about 210,000 clones, 83% seen once. Sequencing was done on a sample of peripheral blood. The sequence came from a woman aged 50 to 65 with acute or convalescent COVID-19. V is TRBV19 and J is TRBJ2-7; 8 bases match TRBD2. The DNA of the CDR3 is TGTGCCAGTAGTGCGGATCGACTAGCGCGCTACGAGCAGTACTTC. It encodes CASSADRLARYEQYF.